One sample yielded the 9 T cell receptor beta chains listed below, sequenced in a study of blood T cell repertoires in COVID-19. Libraries were prepared by immunoSEQ multiplex PCR; TCRdb keeps only in-frame clonotypes and omits some of them. The table records over 200,000 clones, about 90% of them present only once. Specimen: peripheral blood. The receptor source for this set is a man aged 40-49 years with active or convalescent COVID-19.

The V gene is TRBV2, the J gene TRBJ2-2; 9 bases are shared with TRBD1. CDR3 size: 19 residues. Germline V CDR1 and CDR2: SNHLY, FYNNEI. Losses at the gene ends were 6 bases for V and 6 bases for J; bases not matched to a gene: 20. The CDR3 region is CASSLSLGQGPFRAGELFF. In DNA, the CDR3 is TGTGCCAGCAGCCTCAGTCTGGGACAGGGACCCTTTCGGGCCGGGGAGCTGTTTTTT. The variable domain in full, completed from reference TRBV2 and TRBJ2-2, reads EPEVTQTPSHQVTQMGQEVILRCVPISNHLYFYWYRQILGQKVEFLVSFYNNEISEKSEIFDDQFSVERPDGSNFTLKIRSTKLEDSAMYFCASSLSLGQGPFRAGELFFGEGSRLTVL.

The V gene is TRBV5-4, the J gene TRBJ2-7; TRBD1 matches at 8 bases. Germline lookup yields CDR1 SGHNT and CDR2 YYREEE (reference sequence). CDR3 size: 16 residues. Trimming at V came to 4 bases and at J to 7 bases, leaving 16 bases not matched to a gene. This chain's CDR3 is CASSPGGRLSKGEQYF. The CDR3 DNA is TGTGCCAGCAGCCCAGGGGGCAGGTTGTCAAAGGGGGAGCAGTACTTC.

The V gene is TRBV11-2, the J gene TRBJ2-1; TRBD2 aligns across 10 bases. CDR1 is SGHAT and CDR2 is FQNNGV in the germline V gene. Trimming removed 4 bases from V and 8 bases from J; junction bases left unmatched: 11. The CDR3 covers 16 residues. CDR3 sequence reads: CASSSAPSGSVYEQFF. The CDR3 DNA is TGTGCCAGCAGCTCCGCCCCTAGCGGGAGTGTTTATGAGCAGTTCTTC.

V usage is TRBV5-8 and J usage is TRBJ1-2; no clear D gene. V was clipped by 2 bases and J by 4 bases, with 15 bases between them. The CDR3 has 15 residues. CDR1 is SGHTS and CDR2 is YDEGEE in the germline V gene. The CDR3 loop is CASSFGQSLPYGYTF. The CDR3 region has the DNA TGTGCCAGCAGCTTTGGGCAGTCCCTTCCCTATGGCTACACCTTC.

The chain employs TRBV28 and TRBJ1-5; TRBD1 might be the D (6 bases). V gave up 8 bases and J gave up 4 bases, with 12 bases separating them. This CDR3 is built from 13 residues. Germline V gene data show CDR1 as MDHEN and CDR2 as SYDVKM. The CDR3 sequence is CASLLQGNQPQHF. The DNA of the CDR3 is TGTGCCAGCCTTCTACAGGGAAATCAGCCCCAGCATTTT.

The chain couples TRBV28 to TRBJ1-1; 7 bases agree with TRBD1. Germline CDR1 and CDR2: MDHEN and SYDVKM. The ends lost 4 bases at V and 5 bases at J; junction bases unmatched: 4. CDR3 size: 13 residues. This CDR3 reads CASSSPQGTEAFF. The CDR3 bases are TGTGCCAGCAGTTCCCCACAGGGGACTGAAGCTTTCTTT.

The rearrangement joins TRBV11-2 to TRBJ2-7; 11 bases fit TRBD1. The CDR3 covers 14 residues. V lost 4 bases and J lost 7; bases outside the gene matches: 6. Germline-derived CDR1 and CDR2 are SGHAT and FQNNGV. This CDR3 is CASSSGTGGGEQYF. The CDR3 DNA reads TGTGCCAGCAGCTCCGGGACAGGGGGAGGAGAGCAGTACTTC.

This sequence joins TRBV5-4 and TRBJ1-1; 8 positions match TRBD1. This CDR3 spans 14 amino acids. V lost 5 bases to trimming and J lost 3 bases; unmatched junction nucleotides: 6. Germline values: CDR1 SGHNT, CDR2 YYREEE (reference sequence). CDR3: CASRRDRWDTEAFF. As DNA, the CDR3 is TGTGCCAGCAGGAGGGACAGGTGGGACACTGAAGCTTTCTTT.

The rearrangement uses TRBV20-1 and TRBJ2-7, with a tentative D call TRBD1 (5 bases). The CDR3 contains 13 residues. V lost 3 bases and J lost 0, with 9 bases in between. Germline V gene sequence: CDR1 DFQATT, CDR2 SNEGSKA (reference sequence). The CDR3 here is CSASARDSYEQYF. The CDR3 DNA reads TGCAGTGCTAGTGCCAGGGACTCCTACGAGCAGTACTTC.